This TCR beta chain was sequenced during a study of PD-1 blockade in classical Hodgkin lymphoma (dated by TCRdb to 2018 to 2021). Broadly, across the study: Nivolumab dosing was 3 mg/kg intravenously every 2 weeks, continuing until either disease progression or unacceptable toxicity. A peripheral blood immune signature of response to PD-1 blockade in classical Hodgkin lymphoma was defined using TCR beta sequencing and CyTOF. Broader findings and caveats from the paper: Lower diversity was observed in patients in whom nivolumab was started less than 1 year after ASCT, and these patients were excluded from later analyses so that confounding by immune reconstitution would be avoided. Among trial patients, those achieving complete response had baseline diversity similar to that of newly diagnosed patients, while diversity was significantly lower in partial responders and progressors. The study was restricted to a single clinical trial cohort, and the causes of repertoire differences, possibly disease activity or prior therapy, were left undefined. Baseline TCR diversity was reported to be lower in newly diagnosed patients than in healthy donors, and even lower in relapsed/refractory patients. A significant rise by C4D1 was seen in CD4+ but not CD8+ TCR diversity (p=0.0027 vs p=0.16), with the rise being most apparent in complete responders (p=0.02).

Points on this clone: Its target antigen remains unknown. Base quality data are lacking; no much larger clone is found one base away.

The V end loses 0 bases and the J end loses 1 base, and a stretch of 12 bases separates them. CDR1 and CDR2 are read off the germline V gene as SGHRS and YFSETQ. The CDR3, from cysteine to phenylalanine, totals 16 residues. This entry keeps only the CDR3 DNA: 48 bases, framed from base 1. This sample's time point label indicates: cycle 2 day 1 (C2D1) of nivolumab. Relapse after autologous stem cell transplantation had occurred in all trial patients, and cohorts A, B and C were distinguished by prior brentuximab vedotin exposure. A total of over 55 patients with relapsed/refractory classical Hodgkin lymphoma made up the trial cohort, and each patient's best overall response was complete response, partial response or progressive disease. Single-agent nivolumab was administered to trial patients in the multi-cohort phase II CheckMate 205 trial. An independent review committee assessed best overall response by applying the 2007 International Working Group response criteria. Trial PBMCs were obtained immediately prior to nivolumab initiation (C1D1) and on therapy at cycle 2 day 1 and cycle 4 day 1. Peripheral blood was collected in 8 mL Vacutainer Cell Preparation Tubes, from which PBMCs were isolated by centrifugation and then cryopreserved.

Genomic DNA was isolated using the Qiagen DNeasy kit from unsorted PBMCs as well as from negatively selected CD4+ and CD8+ fractions. Amplification of TCR beta CDR3 regions was done by immunoSEQ multiplex PCR with primers that anneal to V and J segments. A synthetic immune receptor repertoire was used to minimize amplification bias, and remaining bias was computationally removed after sequencing. Per the authors' processing: Custom Python scripts were used to quantify repertoire diversity as the Shannon entropy index. Unsorted, CD4+ and CD8+ repertoires were examined separately, except in combined analyses, for which CD4+ and CD8+ sequences were merged in silico. Clonal expansion was defined as a frequency increase of at least 2-fold after treatment compared with C1D1, and clones undetected at baseline were assigned a pseudocount of 0.5. Clones with 0 or 1 copy at C1D1 were classified as singleton clones, and clones with 2 or more copies were classified as non-singleton clones. Clones expanded in unsorted samples were labelled as CD4+, CD8+ or unknown by matching protein sequences in sorted samples from the same patient. Wilcoxon tests were applied to paired samples to test diversity changes from C1D1 to C4D1. Imported from immuneACCESS, the table was reduced by TCRdb to in-frame sequences with V and J called. These copies leave out some clones; in studies compared against another copy, an unresolved V gene accounts for under half, and the cause of the remainder is not known. For V, J and clone size, that table is used; D and trimming come from the DNA. The sample table contains about 41,000 clones; only one count was recorded for 86% of them. Just over 5.5% of the sample comes from the top ten.

Rearrangement joined TRBV5-1 to TRBJ2-3, with a tentative D gene TRBD2 over 6 matching bases. The input for sequencing was peripheral blood mononuclear cells (PBMCs), taken before the second cycle of nivolumab. The sequence derives from a human donor with classical Hodgkin lymphoma. The CDR3 protein is CASSLAGGEGTDTQYF. The nucleotides read TGCGCCAGCAGCTTGGCCGGAGGGGAGGGCACAGATACGCAGTATTTT. The full variable domain, with segments outside the CDR3 supplied by the reference TRBV5-1 and TRBJ2-3 proteins, appears as KAGVTQTPRYLIKTRGQQVTLSCSPISGHRSVSWYQQTPGQGLQFLFEYFSETQRNKGNFPGRFSGRQFSNSRSEMNVSTLELGDSALYLCASSLAGGEGTDTQYFGPGTRLTVL.